The clone carrying this T cell receptor (beta chain) appeared many times. Germline V gene data show CDR1 as MGHRA and CDR2 as YSYEKL. There are 12 residues in the CDR3. V lost 2 bases, J lost 8 bases, and 6 bases lay in between. The sample is drawn from a study of regulatory T cells in long-lasting Graves disease. According to the study, TCR beta libraries were built with iRepertoire HTBI primers and CDR3-region Arm-PCR. TCRdb redid the calling of the multiplex PCR reads with MiXCR, one entry per CDR3 protein. The sample lists around 360,000 distinct CDR3 sequences, 16% occurring once. Described time point: newly diagnosed GD, antithyroid drugs for less than 3 months. PBMC-derived RNA was used for the TCR library. In addition, the sample was reused for a study of T cells in Graves' hyperthyroidism and ophthalmopathy.

This receptor was taken from a woman aged 18 to 35 with Graves disease. The V gene is TRBV4-1, the J gene TRBJ1-4; no firm D call. Here the sequenced sample was peripheral blood mononuclear cells (PBMCs), taken at new diagnosis, from a patient treated with antithyroid drugs. CDR3 in amino acids: CASSQIAEKLFF. The CDR3 DNA reads TGCGCCAGCAGCCAAATTGCGGAAAAACTGTTTTTT.